The clone carrying this T cell receptor beta chain was counted a few times. Its antigen remains unidentified. This CDR3 is 15 amino acids long. V was cut by 7 bases and J by 5 bases, with 20 bases left in between. In germline, CDR1 is MNHEY, CDR2 SVGEGT. In making TCR cDNA, 5'RACE template switching added a universal primer site and UMIs to it. From the 5' RACE reads, TCRdb called clonotypes with MiXCR, one entry per CDR3 protein. Of a few hundred thousand distinct CDR3 sequences listed, approximately 8% are singletons. The source of the sample is a study of T cells after yellow fever vaccination. Study-wide results and limits: CD4 and CD8 compartments shared a small share of clonotypes. High-abundance clonotypes from the bulk population could contaminate FACS-sorted repertoires. Post-booster samples contained most primary-vaccination clones (around 95% CD4, approximately 88% CD8).

The chain recombines TRBV6-2 or TRBV6-3 with TRBJ1-2, with D uncertain. This clonotype was sampled from a young man who received the YFV17D yellow fever vaccine. The sample here was CD4+ T cells sorted from PBMCs, taken 5 days after the yellow fever booster vaccination. The CDR3 sequence: CASTYGGVPNYGYTF. The CDR3 DNA sequence: TGTGCCAGCACCTACGGCGGGGTCCCAAATTATGGCTACACCTTC.